The next 9 T cell receptor beta chains were all read from a single sample in a study of graft-versus-host responses after intestinal transplantation. The repertoire was sequenced with immunoSEQ multiplex PCR; TCRdb's copy has only in-frame clones and lacks some. The data contain 90,000 to 95,000 clones, approximately 92% of them singletons. Their antigens remain unidentified. Sequenced material: unstimulated CD8+ T cells sorted from spleen or lymph node cells, taken before intestinal transplant. Receptors originate from a human donor who received an intestinal transplant.

V and J are TRBV5-1 and TRBJ1-1; D ambiguous. Germline V CDR1 and CDR2: SGHRS, YFSETQ. The CDR3 length is 15 residues. V was trimmed by 0 bases and J by 2 bases, leaving 11 bases between them. DNA for the CDR3: TGCGCCAGCAGCTTGGAAGCGGGGTTTAACACTGAAGCTTTCTTT. It yields the protein CASSLEAGFNTEAFF.

The J gene is TRBJ2-1, the V gene TRBV27; no clear D. Per the germline V gene, CDR1 is MNHEY and CDR2 is SMNVEV (reference sequence). V dropped 3 bases and J dropped 0 bases, with 9 bases sitting between them. The CDR3 is made up of 15 amino acids. The CDR3 region has the DNA TGTGCCAGCAGTTTGGCCGGGTCCTCCTACAATGAGCAGTTCTTC. Its translation: CASSLAGSSYNEQFF.

Only one count was recorded for this clone. This sequence joins TRBV27 and TRBJ2-7; 9 bases map to TRBD1. The germline V gene encodes CDR1 MNHEY and CDR2 SMNVEV (reference sequence). The CDR3 loop spans 14 amino acids. V lost 4 bases, J lost 0 bases, and 1 base stayed unmatched. The CDR3 coding sequence is TGTGCCAGCAGTTGGGGACAGGGCTCCTACGAGCAGTACTTC. This codes for CASSWGQGSYEQYF.

This clone appeared a single time. The J gene is TRBJ1-1, the V gene TRBV19; D gene ambiguous. The CDR3 has 13 residues. Trimming stripped 3 bases from V and 6 bases from J, with 11 bases between. Germline V gene lookup returns CDR1 LNHDA and CDR2 SQIVND (reference sequence). The CDR3 region has the DNA TGTGCCAGTAGTATCGGAGGCTCAGCTGAAGCTTTCTTT. Its protein is CASSIGGSAEAFF.

This chain connects TRBV5-6 to TRBJ2-7; TRBD2 matches 14 bases. There are 14 residues in the CDR3. V was pared by 3 bases and J by 7 bases, with 3 bases of the junction left unmatched. The V gene's germline CDR1 is SGHDT and CDR2 YYEEEE. The CDR3 DNA reads TGTGCCAGCAGCTACGGGACTAGCGGGAGAGAGCAGTACTTC. It translates to CASSYGTSGREQYF.

The chain joins TRBV5-1 to TRBJ2-7; maybe TRBD2 (6 bases). The germline V gene has CDR1 SGHRS and CDR2 YFSETQ. V was pared by 0 bases and J by 3 bases, with 7 bases between. This CDR3 region has 13 residues. The CDR3 reads CASSLVTSYEQYF. CDR3 coding DNA: TGCGCCAGCAGCTTGGTGACTAGCTACGAGCAGTACTTC.

This rearrangement joins TRBV29-1 to TRBJ2-7; a weak D match, TRBD2 (5 bases). The V and J ends lost 1 base and 3 bases respectively, with 13 bases between them. CDR1 is SQVTM, CDR2 ANQGSEA, per germline. CDR3 length: 14 residues. Here the CDR3 reads CSVEGGSTYYEQYF. CDR3 DNA sequence: TGCAGCGTTGAAGGAGGGAGTACTTACTACGAGCAGTACTTC.

V gene TRBV6-5 combines with J gene TRBJ2-7; 10 nucleotides align to TRBD2. The length of the CDR3 is 15 residues. CDR1 MNHEY and CDR2 SVGAGI come from the germline V gene. V shed 2 bases and J 5 bases; nucleotides not matched to a gene: 6. The CDR3 region has the DNA TGTGCCAGCAGTTACCAAAAGAGCGGGAGGGACGAGCAGTACTTC. Its protein product is CASSYQKSGRDEQYF.

This chain connects TRBV4-3 to TRBJ2-1; 12 bases line up with TRBD2. The CDR3 spans 19 residues. V gave up 0 bases and J gave up 1 base; unmatched junction bases: 7. The germline CDR1 and CDR2 sequences are LGHNA and YSLEER. For the CDR3, the DNA is TGCGCCAGCAGCCAAGATGGGCTAGCGGGGGGGTTTTCCTACAATGAGCAGTTCTTC. It yields the protein CASSQDGLAGGFSYNEQFF.